Listed below are T cell receptor beta chains from one sample, sequenced in a study of human thymus T cells. Data came from immunoSEQ multiplex PCR; TCRdb stores just in-frame clones and leaves some out. The sample comprises approximately 46,000 clones, just under 95% of which are singletons, and 0.15% to 0.2% rests with the top ten. The sequencing input was blood. The receptors derive from a girl less than two years old with a congenital heart defect but otherwise immunologically healthy. Both conserved end residues are part of each CDR3. D genes are given only for firm matches. Expanded clones are given a class, and other clones once, few, many or no size at all.

CDR3aa	CDR3nt	d_gene	v_gene	j_gene	abundance	len
CASSEQDRPIGYTF	TGTGCCAGCAGTGAACAGGACAGGCCGATCGGCTACACCTTC	TRBD1	TRBV2	TRBJ1-2	-	14
CASGLQTNEKLFF	TGTGCCAGCGGTCTGCAGACTAATGAAAAACTGTTTTTT	-	TRBV28	TRBJ1-4	-	13
CASSLQTGGSYNEQFF	TGTGCCAGCAGCCTCCAGACAGGGGGTTCCTACAATGAGCAGTTCTTC	-	TRBV21-1	TRBJ2-1	-	16
CASSPTIDTQYF	TGTGCCAGCAGCCCGACAATAGATACGCAGTATTTT	-	TRBV4-2	TRBJ2-3	-	12
CAWRPSKTYEQYF	TGTGCCTGGAGACCGAGCAAAACCTACGAGCAGTACTTC	-	TRBV30	TRBJ2-7	-	13
CASSQETLAGDEQYF	TGTGCCAGCAGCCAAGAAACCCTAGCCGGCGACGAGCAGTACTTC	-	TRBV4-2	TRBJ2-7	-	15
CASTGGTYNEQFF	TGTGCCAGCACAGGGGGGACCTACAATGAGCAGTTCTTC	-	TRBV7-2	TRBJ2-1	-	13
CASRLAGLETQYF	TGCGCCAGCAGGCTAGCGGGATTAGAGACCCAGTACTTC	TRBD2	TRBV5-1	TRBJ2-5	-	13
CASSLRGSDGYTF	TGTGCCAGCAGTTTAAGGGGGTCGGATGGCTACACCTTC	-	TRBV27	TRBJ1-2	-	13
CASSYSAAGLSYEQYF	TGTGCCAGCAGTTACTCGGCGGCGGGACTCTCCTACGAGCAGTACTTC	-	TRBV6-5	TRBJ2-7	-	16
CASRRTSIHEQYF	TGTGCCAGCAGACGGACTAGTATCCACGAGCAGTACTTC	TRBD2	TRBV6-5	TRBJ2-7	-	13
CASSLEAHQYF	TGCGCCAGCAGCTTGGAGGCCCACCAGTACTTC	-	TRBV5-1	TRBJ2-5	-	11
CASSAGTHILETQYF	TGTGCCAGCAGTGCCGGGACTCACATCCTGGAGACCCAGTACTTC	-	TRBV6-1	TRBJ2-5	-	15
CASSQRQPDTQYF	TGTGCCAGCAGTCAACGCCAGCCAGATACGCAGTATTTT	-	TRBV28	TRBJ2-3	-	13
CASSYVGKQFF	TGTGCCAGCAGTTACGTGGGGAAGCAGTTCTTC	-	TRBV6-5	TRBJ2-1	-	11
CASSLKGHQPQHF	TGTGCCAGCAGTTTAAAGGGCCATCAGCCCCAGCATTTT	-	TRBV27	TRBJ1-5	once	13
CASSLFRNQPQHF	TGTGCCAGCAGTTTATTCCGCAATCAGCCCCAGCATTTT	-	TRBV27	TRBJ1-5	-	13
CASSQSGRDKAQYF	TGCGCCAGCAGCCAGAGCGGGAGGGATAAGGCGCAGTATTTT	TRBD2	TRBV4-3	TRBJ2-3	-	14
CASSSTPPASYEKLFF	TGTGCCAGCAGTTCAACCCCCCCGGCCTCGTATGAAAAACTGTTTTTT	-	TRBV6-5	TRBJ1-4	-	16
CAISGGVVNTIYF	TGTGCCATCAGTGGCGGAGTGGTGAACACCATATATTTT	-	TRBV10-3	TRBJ1-3	-	13
CASISGTRYNEQFF	TGCGCCAGTATTTCCGGGACCAGGTACAATGAGCAGTTCTTC	-	TRBV10-1	TRBJ2-1	-	14
CSVGPTGGSYNEQFF	TGCAGCGTAGGACCGACAGGTGGCTCCTACAATGAGCAGTTCTTC	-	TRBV29-1	TRBJ2-1	-	15
CAWIRAYTGELFF	TGTGCCTGGATTAGGGCTTACACCGGGGAGCTGTTTTTT	-	TRBV30	TRBJ2-2	-	13
CAWSGMGRVDSYEQYF	TGTGCCTGGAGTGGAATGGGGAGGGTAGACTCCTACGAGCAGTACTTC	TRBD2	TRBV30	TRBJ2-7	-	16
CASSLSGQGGQPQHF	TGTGCCAGCAGCCTAAGTGGACAGGGGGGCCAGCCCCAGCATTTT	TRBD1	TRBV28	TRBJ1-5	-	15